The 32 T cell receptor beta chains below all came from one sample that was sequenced in a study of T cell repertoires in cytomegalovirus infection. TCRdb independently ran MiXCR on the reads; one entry per CDR3 protein. The data hold roughly 300,000 distinct CDR3 sequences, with about 26% observed a single time. The source material was PBMCs. Receptors originate from a human donor in good health (CMV status not recorded). Some clones in this sample may be carry-over from other donors' samples.

The gene calls are TRBV5-1 and TRBJ2-1, with D perhaps TRBD2 (7 bases). From germline, CDR1 is SGHRS and CDR2 YFSETQ. The CDR3 is 14 amino acids. Deletions cut 1 base from V and 5 bases from J, with 10 bases between. The CDR3 coding sequence is TGCGCCAGCAGCTTGCCGGGGGGCGACAATGAGCAGTTCTTC. This codes for CASSLPGGDNEQFF.

The chain links TRBV9 to TRBJ2-3, with no clear D. Trimming left V 4 bases short and J 6 bases short, with 9 bases between. The CDR3 extends over 12 amino acids. Germline loops: CDR1 SGDLS, CDR2 YYNGEE. CDR3 coding DNA: TGTGCCAGCAGCATCTCGATGGATACGCAGTATTTT. Amino acid sequence: CASSISMDTQYF.

This clonotype was observed at least ten times. This rearrangement joins TRBV28 to TRBJ2-5, with a possible D match to TRBD2 (5 bases). Germline V gene data show CDR1 as MDHEN and CDR2 as SYDVKM. V lost 5 bases to trimming and J lost 5 bases, with 6 bases between them. The CDR3 is made up of 11 amino acids. CDR3 amino acids: CASSERETQYF. The CDR3, as DNA: TGTGCCAGCAGTGAGCGGGAGACCCAGTACTTC. The whole variable domain, filled in from reference TRBV28 and TRBJ2-5, reads DVKVTQSSRYLVKRTGEKVFLECVQDMDHENMFWYRQDPGLGLRLIYFSYDVKMKEKGDIPEGYSVSREKKERFSLILESASTNQTSMYLCASSERETQYFGPGTRLLVL.

This clonotype was recorded a few times. This chain uses TRBV19 with TRBJ2-7, with 9 bases lining up with TRBD1. The CDR3 totals 13 residues. The ends lost 8 bases at V and 3 bases at J; junction bases unmatched: 5. Germline-derived CDR1 and CDR2 are LNHDA and SQIVND (reference sequence). This CDR3 is CASARTGDYEQYF. CDR3 DNA sequence: TGTGCCAGTGCCCGGACAGGGGACTACGAGCAGTACTTC.

This clonotype showed up just once. The CDR3 nucleotides read TGTGCCAGCAGCTTAGGGGAGGTGGCGGGCGGGGATACGCAGTATTTT. Protein: CASSLGEVAGGDTQYF. The chain is built from TRBV7-2 and TRBJ2-3, with D tentatively TRBD2 (6 bases). The CDR3 totals 16 residues. Germline CDR1 and CDR2: SGHTA and FQGNSA. Trimming took off 1 base at V and 6 bases at J, with 17 bases between the two ends.

This clonotype was detected a few times. The V call is TRBV5-6, the J call TRBJ2-7; 10 nucleotides line up with TRBD2. Germline V gene sequence: CDR1 SGHDT, CDR2 YYEEEE. The junction had 8 bases not matched to a gene; V was cut back by 5 bases and J by 3 bases. The CDR3 has 15 residues. DNA for the CDR3: TGTGCCAGCAGGTATGGACTAGCGGAGAGCTACGAGCAGTACTTC. Its protein is CASRYGLAESYEQYF. Full variable domain (missing parts from reference TRBV5-6 and TRBJ2-7): DAGVTQSPTHLIKTRGQQVTLRCSPKSGHDTVSWYQQALGQGPQFIFQYYEEEERQRGNFPDRFSGHQFPNYSSELNVNALLLGDSALYLCASRYGLAESYEQYFGPGTRLTVT.

This clonotype has a handful of counts. The V call is TRBV2, the J call TRBJ2-1, with D possibly TRBD2 on 6 matching bases. The CDR3 is made up of 13 amino acids. CDR1 SNHLY and CDR2 FYNNEI come from the germline V gene. The ends were cut back, 3 bases at V and 4 bases at J, with 7 bases in the middle. For the CDR3, the DNA is TGTGCCAGCAGTGAGGGGGGTTACAATGAGCAGTTCTTC. Encoded protein: CASSEGGYNEQFF.

This clonotype was recorded a few times. The V gene is TRBV7-2, the J gene TRBJ1-4, with D possibly TRBD1 on 5 matching bases. Germline lookup yields CDR1 SGHTA and CDR2 FQGNSA. V lost 5 bases to trimming and J lost 5 bases, with 12 bases between them. CDR3 length equals 14 residues. The CDR3, as DNA: TGTGCCAGCAGCCAAGGGGCCACAAATGAAAAACTGTTTTTT. Translation: CASSQGATNEKLFF.

This clonotype has ten or more counts. The CDR3 sequence: CASSLRTGEPALISGNTIYF. The DNA for the CDR3 is TGTGCCAGCAGCTTACGTACAGGGGAGCCGGCACTTATCTCTGGAAACACCATATATTTT. The rearrangement links TRBV7-2 to TRBJ1-3; 7 bases are a match to TRBD1. The CDR3 runs 20 residues. Losses at the gene ends were 2 bases for V and 0 bases for J; bases not matched to a gene: 16. Per the germline V gene, CDR1 is SGHTA and CDR2 is FQGNSA.

The chain is built from TRBV29-1 and TRBJ1-2, with 11 bases matching TRBD1. V lost 7 bases, J lost 4 bases, and 11 bases stayed unmatched. Germline V gene data show CDR1 as SQVTM and CDR2 as ANQGSEA. The CDR3 totals 15 residues. The CDR3 sequence is CSAPKPGTGGYGYTF. The CDR3 DNA reads TGCAGCGCTCCCAAACCCGGGACAGGGGGCTATGGCTACACCTTC.

This clonotype was seen many times. The chain couples TRBV7-2 to TRBJ2-1, with D hard to call. V lost 5 bases and J 9 bases, leaving 8 bases between the germline ends. CDR1 and CDR2 from the germline V gene are SGHTA and FQGNSA. The CDR3 is made up of 11 amino acids. This CDR3 is CASSLGGEQFF. CDR3 sequence (DNA): TGTGCCAGCAGCCTTGGTGGTGAGCAGTTCTTC.

This clonotype has just a few counts. V and J are TRBV7-3 and TRBJ2-7; no clear D. The CDR3 has 13 residues. Trimming cost V 4 bases and J 2 bases, with 9 bases left between them. Germline CDR1 is SGHTA and CDR2 is FQGTGA. DNA for the CDR3: TGTGCCAGCAGCTCCCGGCCTCCCTACGAGCAGTACTTC. Translation gives CASSSRPPYEQYF.

This sequence joins TRBV20-1 and TRBJ2-3, with D possibly TRBD2 on 5 matching bases. The CDR3 spans 13 residues. The germline gives CDR1 DFQATT, CDR2 SNEGSKA (reference sequence). V lost 2 bases and J lost 4, with 10 bases in between. CDR3 in amino acids: CSARKVGADTQYF. DNA for the CDR3: TGCAGTGCTAGAAAGGTCGGGGCAGATACGCAGTATTTT.

The chain recombines TRBV6-5 with TRBJ2-5; 10 bases map to TRBD1. The V segment lost 5 bases and the J segment 1 base; nucleotides outside the gene matches: 4. The CDR3 has 15 residues. Germline CDR1 and CDR2: MNHEY and SVGAGI. The CDR3 nucleotides are TGTGCCAGCAGTCACGACAGGGGGCCCCAAGAGACCCAGTACTTC. This translates into CASSHDRGPQETQYF.

In this sample, this clonotype turned up a few times. The rearrangement joins TRBV29-1 to TRBJ2-7; 8 nucleotides align to TRBD1. The CDR3 is 14 amino acids. Trimming cost V 7 bases and J 2 bases; bases outside gene matches: 10. Germline V gene sequence: CDR1 SQVTM, CDR2 ANQGSEA. The CDR3 loop is CSAAIGTGAYEQYF. The DNA for the CDR3 is TGCAGCGCCGCTATAGGGACAGGCGCCTACGAGCAGTACTTC.

This clonotype appeared a few times. The chain has TRBV3-1 and TRBJ1-4; D may be TRBD1 (6 bases). The CDR3 contains 16 residues. Germline loops: CDR1 LGHDT, CDR2 YNNKEL (reference sequence). Trimming took 2 bases from V and 8 from J, leaving 18 bases between them. The CDR3 region is CASSQRTGGEEEKLFF. CDR3 coding DNA: TGTGCCAGCAGCCAACGGACGGGGGGCGAAGAAGAAAAACTGTTTTTT.

The sample holds many counts of this clonotype. The V and J genes are TRBV7-2 and TRBJ2-4; D call uncertain. The CDR3 covers 16 residues. Trimming took off 3 bases at V and 3 bases at J, with 15 bases between the two ends. The germline V gene encodes CDR1 SGHTA and CDR2 FQGNSA. CDR3 nucleotide sequence: TGTGCCAGCAGCTTCGTAGGGCGAAGTAACAAAAACATTCAGTACTTC. It is translated as CASSFVGRSNKNIQYF.

The chain uses TRBV20-1 and TRBJ2-7; 10 positions agree with TRBD2. This CDR3 is built from 13 residues. Germline lookup yields CDR1 DFQATT and CDR2 SNEGSKA (reference sequence). The CDR3 region is CREGLADPYEQYF. The CDR3 DNA is TGCAGAGAAGGACTAGCGGACCCCTACGAGCAGTACTTC.

In its sample, this clonotype was seen many times. The CDR3 nucleotides are TGTGCCAGCAGCCGGACAGGGGGCCCAGATACGCAGTATTTT. It is translated as CASSRTGGPDTQYF. J is TRBJ2-3 and V is TRBV7-2, with 11 bases lining up with TRBD1. Germline V gene lookup returns CDR1 SGHTA and CDR2 FQGNSA. The CDR3 extends over 14 amino acids. V shed 5 bases and J 4 bases; nucleotides not matched to a gene: 2.

Of note for this clonotype: The junction shows a germline mismatch at one end, possibly a read error. J is TRBJ2-1 and V is TRBV18, with a tentative D call TRBD2 (5 bases). The germline CDR1 and CDR2 sequences are KGHSH and LQKENI. The CDR3 runs to 16 residues. The chain's CDR3 is CASAPRSGFLNNEQFF. CDR3 DNA: TGTGCCAGCGCACCCCGCAGCGGATTCCTGAACAATGAGCAGTTCTTC.

This clonotype has more than one count but fewer than ten. The chain is built from TRBV7-6 and TRBJ1-5; 8 bases line up with TRBD1. After removal of 4 bases from V and 7 bases from J, the junction contained 6 bases not matched to a gene. Germline CDR1 is SGHVS and CDR2 is FNYEAQ. The CDR3 totals 14 residues. The CDR3 sequence is CASSYTTGEQPQHF. The DNA for the CDR3 is TGTGCCAGCAGCTACACGACAGGGGAACAGCCCCAGCATTTT.

CDR3 DNA sequence: TGTGCCAGCAGTCCCCAGGGGGGGTCTAATGAAAAACTGTTTTTT. Protein product: CASSPQGGSNEKLFF. V is TRBV28 and J is TRBJ1-4; 7 nucleotides align to TRBD1. From germline, CDR1 is MDHEN and CDR2 SYDVKM. With 5 bases clipped from V and 3 bases from J, the junction kept 6 bases outside the gene matches. There are 15 residues in the CDR3.

The chain carries TRBV10-3 and TRBJ1-5; 7 positions agree with TRBD1. The CDR3 has 16 amino acids. V trimming: 6 bases; J trimming: 2 bases; junction bases outside the gene matches: 10. Germline CDR1 reads ENHRY; CDR2 reads SYGVKD. CDR3 in DNA: TGTGCCATCAGAGATGGGACAGCGAAAGGCAATCAGCCCCAGCATTTT. Its protein product is CAIRDGTAKGNQPQHF.

This clonotype was seen a handful of times. The chain uses TRBV7-2 and TRBJ2-2, with D tentatively TRBD2 (5 bases). The V and J ends lost 1 base and 7 bases respectively, with 10 bases between them. The germline CDR1 and CDR2 sequences are SGHTA and FQGNSA. The CDR3 totals 14 residues. The CDR3 loop reads CASSLDSVVGELFF. The CDR3 DNA reads as TGTGCCAGCAGCTTAGATAGCGTGGTCGGGGAGCTGTTTTTT.

This clonotype has only a few counts. At one end the junction does not follow the germline gene, possibly because of a read error. The rearrangement links TRBV5-3 to TRBJ2-6; no reliable D call. TRBV5-3 is an open reading frame whose function is uncertain. The CDR3 loop spans 15 amino acids. The CDR3 DNA reads as TGTGCCAGCAGCTTGTGGGTAGCTGGGGCCAACGTCCTGACTTTC. Its protein product is CASSLWVAGANVLTF.

This clonotype was observed many times. The chain recombines TRBV7-2 with TRBJ2-2; 8 bases are shared with TRBD1. The CDR3 has 16 amino acids. Germline V CDR1 and CDR2: SGHTA, FQGNSA. Trimming took 4 bases from V and 1 from J; bases not matched to a gene: 5. CDR3 DNA sequence: TGTGCCAGCAGCTCCCAGGGGGCGGTGAACACCGGGGAGCTGTTTTTT. This gives the protein CASSSQGAVNTGELFF.

The rearrangement uses TRBV19 and TRBJ2-3; D remains unclear. Germline V gives CDR1 LNHDA, CDR2 SQIVND (reference sequence). Trimming shortened V by 6 bases and J by 2 bases, and 12 bases separated the two germline ends. The CDR3 runs to 14 residues. In DNA, the CDR3 is TGTGCCAGTAGACGAACGAGGAACACAGATACGCAGTATTTT. It encodes CASRRTRNTDTQYF.

At least ten counts were recorded for this clonotype. The gene calls are TRBV7-2 and TRBJ2-5; TRBD2 matches 11 bases. V lost 2 bases, J lost 3 bases, and 2 bases stayed unmatched. CDR3 size: 15 residues. From germline, CDR1 is SGHTA and CDR2 FQGNSA. The CDR3 region is CASSLMGLAEETQYF. In nucleotides, the CDR3 is TGTGCCAGCAGCTTAATGGGACTAGCGGAAGAGACCCAGTACTTC.

This clonotype has just a few counts. This sequence joins TRBV19 and TRBJ2-2; 7 bases line up with TRBD2. The junction had 6 bases not matched to a gene; V was cut back by 3 bases and J by 5 bases. This CDR3 has 15 residues. Germline V gene sequence: CDR1 LNHDA, CDR2 SQIVND (reference sequence). In DNA form, the CDR3 reads TGTGCCAGTAGTATCCAGGGAGGGTGGACCGGGGAGCTGTTTTTT. Its protein is CASSIQGGWTGELFF.

The V call is TRBV12-3 or TRBV12-4, the J call TRBJ2-5; D possibly corresponds to TRBD2 (5 bases). The V gene lost 3 bases and the J gene lost 4 bases, with 9 bases spanning the gap. The CDR3 length is 13 residues. The CDR3 reads CASSLTTPETQYF. The DNA of the CDR3 is TGTGCCAGCAGTTTGACTACCCCAGAGACCCAGTACTTC.

This rearrangement joins TRBV20-1 to TRBJ1-2; D not resolved. V lost 0 bases and J lost 0, with 11 bases in between. The CDR3 totals 15 residues. The germline gives CDR1 DFQATT, CDR2 SNEGSKA (reference sequence). CDR3 coding DNA: TGCAGTGCTAGAGAGGCGGGCAGGTCTAACTATGGCTACACCTTC. Amino acids: CSAREAGRSNYGYTF.

The table lists this clonotype with a few counts. The conserved phenylalanine or tryptophan normally closing the CDR3 is absent here, so this likely arose from a read error. This chain connects TRBV20-1 to TRBJ1-6; D call uncertain. The ends were cut back, 1 base at V and 10 bases at J, with 20 bases in the middle. Germline CDR1 DFQATT, CDR2 SNEGSKA (reference sequence). The CDR3 totals 16 residues. The CDR3, as DNA: TGCAGTGCTAGAGTTTTGGGCCAGGTAGTGAAGTCACCCCTCCACCTT. It translates to CSARVLGQVVKSPLHL.